One sample yielded the 5 T cell receptor beta chains listed below, sequenced in a study of blood T cell repertoires in COVID-19. TCRdb's table, derived via immunoSEQ multiplex PCR, lists solely in-frame clones and lacks some. The profile shows more than 70,000 clones, around 90% of them singletons. The sequenced sample was peripheral blood. These receptor sequences come from a woman aged 45-59 years with active or convalescent COVID-19.

This chain connects TRBV5-6 to TRBJ2-3; 15 bases are shared with TRBD2. This CDR3 comprises 18 residues. Germline values: CDR1 SGHDT, CDR2 YYEEEE. Unmatched junction bases numbered 9, after V lost 1 base and J lost 6 bases. The CDR3 DNA follows: TGTGCCAGCAGCTTGCGGTGGACTAGCGGGGGGGACAGGGATACGCAGTATTTT. It encodes CASSLRWTSGGDRDTQYF. Full variable domain (outside the CDR3, taken from reference TRBV5-6 and TRBJ2-3): DAGVTQSPTHLIKTRGQQVTLRCSPKSGHDTVSWYQQALGQGPQFIFQYYEEEERQRGNFPDRFSGHQFPNYSSELNVNALLLGDSALYLCASSLRWTSGGDRDTQYFGPGTRLTVL.

V and J are TRBV27 and TRBJ2-2; 15 bases agree with TRBD2. J was trimmed by 6 bases and V by 4 bases; bases with no gene match: 3. The V gene's germline CDR1 is MNHEY and CDR2 SMNVEV (reference sequence). There are 16 residues in the CDR3. The CDR3 reads CASSWGLAGGPGELFF. The CDR3 nucleotides read TGTGCCAGCAGTTGGGGACTAGCGGGGGGTCCCGGGGAGCTGTTTTTT.

The V gene is TRBV25-1, the J gene TRBJ1-2; D may be TRBD1 (6 bases). Per germline, CDR1 MGHDK and CDR2 SYGVNS. This CDR3 spans 14 amino acids. V was cut by 0 bases and J by 4 bases, with 9 bases left in between. CDR3 DNA: TGTGCCAGCAGTGAATATGTAGGGGGCTATGGCTACACCTTC. Protein product: CASSEYVGGYGYTF.

The chain employs TRBV27 and TRBJ2-2, with 9 nucleotides matching TRBD2. The CDR3 runs to 17 residues. Germline V gene data show CDR1 as MNHEY and CDR2 as SMNVEV (reference sequence). V lost 6 bases and J lost 0; bases outside the gene matches: 8. CDR3: CASSLNQRGANTGELFF. CDR3 coding DNA: TGTGCCAGCAGCTTGAACCAGCGGGGGGCGAACACCGGGGAGCTGTTTTTT.

The CDR3 DNA follows: TGTGCCAGCGGACAGGGGGCTCGGGATGAGCAGTTCTTC. Encoded protein: CASGQGARDEQFF. The J gene is TRBJ2-1, the V gene TRBV5-5, with TRBD1 identical over 11 bases. The CDR3 is 13 amino acids. Unmatched junction bases numbered 5, after V lost 7 bases and J lost 8 bases. Looked up from germline, CDR1 is SGHKS and CDR2 is YYEKEE (reference sequence).